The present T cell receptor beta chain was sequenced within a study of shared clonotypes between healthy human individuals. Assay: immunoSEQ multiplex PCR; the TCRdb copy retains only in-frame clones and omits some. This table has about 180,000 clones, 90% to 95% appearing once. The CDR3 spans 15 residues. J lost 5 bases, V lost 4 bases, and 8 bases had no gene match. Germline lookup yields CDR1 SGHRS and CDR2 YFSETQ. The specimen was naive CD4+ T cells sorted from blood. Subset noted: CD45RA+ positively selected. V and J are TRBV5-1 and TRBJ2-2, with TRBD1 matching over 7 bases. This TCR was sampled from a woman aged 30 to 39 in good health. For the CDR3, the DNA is TGCGCCAGCAGCCGACCGGGACAGCGTACCGGGGAGCTGTTTTTT. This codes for CASSRPGQRTGELFF.